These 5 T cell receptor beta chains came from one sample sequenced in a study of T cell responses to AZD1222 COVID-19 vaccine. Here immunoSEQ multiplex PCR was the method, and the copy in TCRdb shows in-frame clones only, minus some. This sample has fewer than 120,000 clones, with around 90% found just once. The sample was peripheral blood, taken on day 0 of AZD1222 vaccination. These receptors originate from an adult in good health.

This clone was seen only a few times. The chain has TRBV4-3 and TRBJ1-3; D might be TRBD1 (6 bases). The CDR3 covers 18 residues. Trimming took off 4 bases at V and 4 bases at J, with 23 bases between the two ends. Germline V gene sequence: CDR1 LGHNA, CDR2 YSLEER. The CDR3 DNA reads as TGCGCCAGCAGCCTCCTCGCCCAGAGGACAGCGGTCGGAAACACCATATATTTT. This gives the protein CASSLLAQRTAVGNTIYF.

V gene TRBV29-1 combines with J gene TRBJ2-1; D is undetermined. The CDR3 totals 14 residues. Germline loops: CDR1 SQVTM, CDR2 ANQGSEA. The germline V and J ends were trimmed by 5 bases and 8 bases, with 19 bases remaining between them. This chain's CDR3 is CSVRQMGTFDEQFF. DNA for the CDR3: TGCAGCGTTCGGCAAATGGGCACTTTCGATGAGCAGTTCTTC.

CDR3 coding DNA: TGTGCCAGCAGCTCTCGAGCGGGAGGCTATGAGCAGTTCTTC. Residues: CASSSRAGGYEQFF. The chain is built from TRBV5-4 and TRBJ2-1; 9 nucleotides line up with TRBD2. The CDR3 has 14 amino acids. Trimming removed 3 bases from V and 8 bases from J; junction bases left unmatched: 6. Germline V CDR1 and CDR2: SGHNT, YYREEE (reference sequence).

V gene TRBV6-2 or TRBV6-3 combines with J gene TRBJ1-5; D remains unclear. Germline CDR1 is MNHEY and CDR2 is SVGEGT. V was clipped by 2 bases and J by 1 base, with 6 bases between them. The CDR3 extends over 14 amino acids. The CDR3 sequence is CASSYRVSNQPQHF. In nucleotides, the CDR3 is TGTGCCAGCAGTTACAGGGTGAGCAATCAGCCCCAGCATTTT.

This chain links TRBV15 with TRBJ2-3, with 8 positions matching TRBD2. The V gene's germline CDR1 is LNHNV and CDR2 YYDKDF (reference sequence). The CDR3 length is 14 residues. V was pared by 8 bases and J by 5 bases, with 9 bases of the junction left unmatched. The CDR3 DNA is TGTGCCACCTCCCGGGGGGGGGAGGGAGATACGCAGTATTTT. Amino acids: CATSRGGEGDTQYF.